The 13 T cell receptor beta chains reported below all come from one sample, sequenced in a study of cytomegalovirus exposure and HLA in healthy donors. The PCR employed 60 Vbeta primers together with 13 Jbeta primers. Some clones are missing from TCRdb's copy, which holds only in-frame ones; the method was immunoSEQ multiplex PCR. The sample lists around 160,000 clones, more than 60% seen once, with about 13% in the top ten. The sequencing sample was made of PBMCs. All receptors come from a middle-aged man in good health and CMV-seropositive.

V usage is TRBV7-9 and J usage is TRBJ2-3, with D perhaps TRBD2 (6 bases). V was clipped by 2 bases and J by 2 bases, with 17 bases between them. The CDR3 contains 17 residues. Looked up from germline, CDR1 is SEHNR and CDR2 is FQNEAQ (reference sequence). The CDR3 here is CASSLSIGGLLTDTQYF. The CDR3 bases are TGTGCCAGCAGCTTAAGCATCGGGGGTCTTCTCACAGATACGCAGTATTTT.

This rearrangement joins TRBV2 to TRBJ2-7; tentative D call: TRBD1 (6 bases). CDR3 size: 12 residues. Trimming shortened V by 6 bases and J by 9 bases, and 15 bases separated the two germline ends. Germline V gene sequence: CDR1 SNHLY, CDR2 FYNNEI. The CDR3 spells CASRPQGLAQYF. The CDR3 DNA reads as TGTGCCAGCAGGCCGCAGGGGTTGGCGCAGTACTTC.

V usage is TRBV19 and J usage is TRBJ2-5; 9 bases agree with TRBD2. This CDR3 has 14 amino acids. Germline V gene data show CDR1 as LNHDA and CDR2 as SQIVND (reference sequence). The junction had 3 bases not matched to a gene; V was cut back by 5 bases and J by 2 bases. CDR3 coding DNA: TGTGCCAGTAGTCACCTAGCGGGACAAGAGACCCAGTACTTC. It yields the protein CASSHLAGQETQYF.

The rearrangement uses TRBV7-6 and TRBJ2-5; TRBD2 matches at 10 bases. With V trimmed by 1 base and J by 5 bases, 10 bases remained unmatched. There are 17 residues in the CDR3. Germline assignment: CDR1 SGHVS and CDR2 FNYEAQ. This CDR3 reads CASSLGGASGSQETQYF. The DNA of the CDR3 is TGTGCCAGCAGCTTAGGGGGGGCTAGCGGGAGTCAGGAGACCCAGTACTTC. Variable domain in full (rest from reference TRBV7-6 and TRBJ2-5): GAGVSQSPRYKVTKRGQDVALRCDPISGHVSLYWYRQALGQGPEFLTYFNYEAQQDKSGLPNDRFSAERPEGSISTLTIQRTEQRDSAMYRCASSLGGASGSQETQYFGPGTRLLVL.

The rearrangement uses TRBV20-1 and TRBJ2-5; no firm D call. This CDR3 contains 11 residues. Trimming took off 5 bases at V and 6 bases at J, with 10 bases between the two ends. CDR1 and CDR2 from the germline V gene are DFQATT and SNEGSKA (reference sequence). CDR3 in amino acids: CSAAIGQTQYF. As DNA, the CDR3 is TGCAGTGCTGCGATTGGGCAGACCCAGTACTTC.

This clone was recorded a few times. The CDR3 region has the DNA TGTGCCAGCAGCCCGGGACAGATGGGTCCTTTCTTT. As protein: CASSPGQMGPFF. The chain is built from TRBV14 and TRBJ1-1; 7 nucleotides align to TRBD1. Looked up from germline, CDR1 is SGHDN and CDR2 is FVKESK. J was trimmed by 12 bases and V by 4 bases; bases with no gene match: 8. The CDR3 consists of 12 residues.

The V gene is TRBV2, the J gene TRBJ2-3, with D unclear. Trimming removed 6 bases from V and 4 bases from J, with 8 bases in between. This CDR3 region has 12 residues. Germline V gives CDR1 SNHLY, CDR2 FYNNEI. DNA of the CDR3: TGTGCCAGCAGCCGCTACTCAGATACGCAGTATTTT. This sequence encodes CASSRYSDTQYF.

V gene TRBV5-6 combines with J gene TRBJ2-1, with no clear D. V lost 2 bases to trimming and J lost 5 bases, with 8 bases between them. Germline V CDR1 and CDR2: SGHDT, YYEEEE. CDR3 length: 13 amino acids. In DNA, the CDR3 is TGTGCCAGCAGCTTCAGTCTGAACAATGAGCAGTTCTTC. Its translation: CASSFSLNNEQFF.

The rearrangement uses TRBV28 and TRBJ2-1, with a tentative D call TRBD1 (6 bases). Looked up from germline, CDR1 is MDHEN and CDR2 is SYDVKM. Trimming pared 5 bases from V and 12 bases from J, leaving 26 bases between. This CDR3 is 16 amino acids long. The CDR3 nucleotides are TGTGCCAGCAGTCAAACAGGGTTAGGGGGTATTTCCGTGCAGTTCTTC. Amino acid sequence: CASSQTGLGGISVQFF.

This clone appeared once. The chain has TRBV6-5 and TRBJ2-7, with 7 bases fitting TRBD1. The CDR3 totals 14 residues. Looked up from germline, CDR1 is MNHEY and CDR2 is SVGAGI. Trimming cost V 6 bases and J 0 bases; bases outside gene matches: 5. For the CDR3, the DNA is TGTGCCAGCAGCAGGGGGTACCCCTCCTACGAGCAGTACTTC. Translation: CASSRGYPSYEQYF.

This clone was observed a handful of times. This same CDR3 is encoded by further DNA sequences in the sample. J is TRBJ1-1 and V is TRBV6-4; the D gene is possibly TRBD1 (6 bases). V gave up 0 bases and J gave up 5 bases, with 10 bases separating them. Germline CDR1 MRHNA, CDR2 SNTAGT. This CDR3 is 14 amino acids long. The CDR3 DNA reads as TGTGCCAGCAGTGACTCTTCCAGGGGAACTGAAGCTTTCTTT. Translated, it gives CASSDSSRGTEAFF.

To note about this clone: The sample has other DNA sequences that encode this CDR3 too. V and J are TRBV5-1 and TRBJ2-2, with TRBD1 matching 7 bases. Germline V gives CDR1 SGHRS, CDR2 YFSETQ. The length of the CDR3 is 14 residues. J gave up 6 bases and V 0 bases, and 2 bases lay outside the gene matches. The CDR3 DNA follows: TGCGCCAGCAGCTTGGGTCAGGGGGCCGGGGAGCTGTTTTTT. Protein sequence: CASSLGQGAGELFF.

The V call is TRBV28, the J call TRBJ1-1, with no clear D. CDR1 and CDR2 (germline): MDHEN, SYDVKM. CDR3 length: 12 residues. V gave up 5 bases and J gave up 1 base, with 5 bases separating them. CDR3 nucleotide sequence: TGTGCCAGCAGTATCTGGAACACTGAAGCTTTCTTT. As protein: CASSIWNTEAFF.